The clone carrying this T cell receptor beta chain was observed many times. No antigen is known for it. The J segment lost 6 bases and the V segment lost 1 base, leaving 14 bases of the junction unmatched. CDR3 length: 17 amino acids. Germline V gene data show CDR1 as MNHEY and CDR2 as SVGEGT. The data are from a study of T cells in Graves' hyperthyroidism and ophthalmopathy. Study-level information: Peripheral blood was drawn at first diagnosis, prior to all treatment. The study's findings and limits: A median 6.5 months before onset, the model predicted ophthalmopathy. Stable hyperthyroidism was told apart from ophthalmopathy by a model built on 13 V-J features.

Amplification of TCR beta CDR3 regions was performed using RNA transcripts as template. HTBI primers were the set used in a first-round RT-PCR of the TCR CDR3. TCRdb re-called the multiplex PCR reads with MiXCR, one entry per CDR3 protein. Here the sample spans roughly 200,000 distinct CDR3 sequences, approximately 20% being singletons. Newly diagnosed patients aged 18 to 65 had hyperthyroidism of under 2 months' duration. Sequences were obtained from blood. The origin of this receptor is a man aged 35 to 55 with Graves' hyperthyroidism. The gene calls are TRBV6-2 or TRBV6-3 and TRBJ1-1; the match to TRBD1 covers 7 bases. The CDR3 loop is CASSYYQDLTGDPEAFF. For the CDR3, the DNA is TGTGCCAGCAGTTACTACCAAGACCTCACAGGGGACCCTGAAGCTTTCTTT.